Listed below are T cell receptor beta chains from one sample, sequenced in a study of CD8+ T cells in alopecia areata. Sequencing used immunoSEQ multiplex PCR; TCRdb keeps in-frame clones, though not all of them. The sample holds over 120,000 clones; 45% to 65% are singletons and the top ten take 15% to 20%. Sequencing was performed on CD8+ T cells sorted from blood, taken at week 4, from a patient treated with tofacitinib. The source is a human donor with alopecia areata. The conserved cysteine and the conserved F or W are not part of the CDR3 here. A D gene is named only where the DNA matches it firmly. For some rows the clone size is stated as once, few or many, or as a class when expanded; others skip it.

>NA|11|NA|TRBV5-4
ASRKSDQETQY
>NA|11|NA|TRBV6-1
ASSDLGSYGYT
>NA|10|NA|TRBV30
AWSPLGTEAF
>NA|11|NA|TRBV4-1
ASSQWQSYEQY
>NA|10|NA|TRBV29-1
SVVWEAYGYT
>NA|14|NA|TRBV2
ASSYAGGPAVDTQY
>NA|12|NA|TRBV5-1
ASSLEGGLNEQY
>NA|14|NA|TRBV13
ASSQGGGPPNSPLH
>NA|11|NA|TRBV6-6
ASSPLPTYEQY
>NA|16|TRBD2|TRBV29-1
SVEEGLAGGPHTGELF
>many|12|NA|TRBV6-6
ASSPPGYDQPQH
>few|13|NA|TRBV11-1
ASSPPYEGLDIQY
>NA|11|NA|TRBV13
ASSRRGAGEQF
>NA|12|NA|TRBV30
AWSVWQENQPQH
>NA|13|NA|TRBV27
ASSPGTSENYGYT
>NA|12|TRBD1|TRBV9
ASSPVGGQDEQY
>NA|12|NA|TRBV14
ASSGARANTEAF
>NA|12|NA|TRBV18
ASSPGGMNTEAF
>NA|15|TRBD2|TRBV11-2
ASSLHTSGGPDNEQF
>NA|13|TRBD2|TRBV6-5
ASSRTSGGGETQY
>NA|11|NA|TRBV30
AWSVGQRSEAF
>NA|14|TRBD1|TRBV4-1
ASSQGQGIDWETQY
>NA|13|NA|TRBV7-2
ASSFFNSGTYEQY
>NA|10|NA|TRBV5-5
ASSPVGTEAF
>medium-sized|12|NA|TRBV27
ASSSDREIYGYT
>once|12|NA|TRBV27
ASSLSTGLYGYT
>NA|12|TRBD2|TRBV5-6
ASSLLALAETQY
>few|11|NA|TRBV30
AWTVISSSEQF
>few|9|NA|TRBV28
ASSLPGELF
>NA|15|TRBD1|TRBV27
ASSWDRRTGDNYGYT
>NA|10|NA|TRBV4-1
ASSQVGSPLH
>once|14|NA|TRBV5-4
ASSTQGEGTQETQY
>NA|11|TRBD2|TRBV10-3
AISTSGADTQY